These 13 T cell receptor beta chains came from one sample sequenced in a study of cytomegalovirus exposure and HLA in healthy donors listed by TCRdb under 2017. Libraries came from the immunoSEQ multiplex PCR assay. For the multiplex PCR, a mixture combining 60 forward primers for TCR Vbeta segments and 13 reverse primers for TCR Jbeta segments was used. This is the immuneACCESS table as TCRdb keeps it, with only in-frame sequences that have V and J called. A part of the clones is gone; compared with another copy, unresolved V genes explain less than half, and the rest is unexplained. The sample table shows about 140,000 clones, and around three quarters are seen once. Approximately 7% of the sample comes from the top ten. The sample was PBMCs. All receptors derive from a man between 40 and 49 years old in good health and CMV-seropositive.

The genes are TRBV5-4 and TRBJ2-3; D not certain. Deletions cut 2 bases from V and 6 bases from J, with 13 bases between. Germline CDR1 and CDR2: SGHNT and YYREEE (reference sequence). The CDR3 length is 14 residues. Written as DNA, the CDR3 is TGTGCCAGCAGCTTCGGCAGGTCTGGGGATACGCAGTATTTT. As protein: CASSFGRSGDTQYF.

The chain uses TRBV21-1 and TRBJ1-2; TRBD1 is the table's D call and was not checked against the DNA. TRBV21-1 is a pseudogene segment. CDR3 size: 14 residues. CDR3 protein: CASSQLGANYGYTF. Written as DNA, the CDR3 is TGTGCCAGCAGCCAGCTAGGGGCGAACTATGGCTACACCTTC.

The CDR3 region has the DNA TGTGCCAGCAGTTCGGACAGGGAGACTGAAGCTTTCTTT. This translates into CASSSDRETEAFF. V usage is TRBV27 and J usage is TRBJ1-1, with 8 bases matching TRBD1. Looked up from germline, CDR1 is MNHEY and CDR2 is SMNVEV (reference sequence). This CDR3 is 13 amino acids long. V lost 4 bases, J lost 5 bases, and 3 bases stayed unmatched.

This clone appeared a single time. The conserved phenylalanine or tryptophan is not found at the CDR3 terminus, so this likely reflects a read error. CDR3 nucleotide sequence: TGTGCCAGCAGCTTAAGGGGTCAGCCCCAGCATCTT. This gives the protein CASSLRGQPQHL. This chain joins TRBV13 and TRBJ1-5, with TRBD1 as a possible D gene (5 bases). This CDR3 contains 12 residues. The germline V gene has CDR1 PRHDT and CDR2 FYEKMQ (reference sequence). V was shortened by 2 bases and J by 6 bases, with 5 bases between the two germline ends.

The rearrangement links TRBV7-9 to TRBJ1-2; D gene ambiguous. Germline CDR1 SEHNR, CDR2 FQNEAQ (reference sequence). V was shortened by 5 bases and J by 8 bases, with 21 bases between the two germline ends. This CDR3 is built from 15 residues. The CDR3 bases are TGTGCCAGCAGCCCCGATGTCGTTCGCAGGTCGGGCTACACCTTC. Its protein is CASSPDVVRRSGYTF.

This clone was picked up a small number of times. This sequence joins TRBV11-2 and TRBJ2-1; 12 bases are a match to TRBD2. The CDR3 runs to 19 residues. Germline V lookup: CDR1 SGHAT, CDR2 FQNNGV. V was clipped by 5 bases and J by 0 bases; unmatched bases: 11. CDR3 nucleotide sequence: TGTGCCAGCAGCAACAATCCGGGACTAGCGGGCAGCTCCTACAATGAGCAGTTCTTC. Protein: CASSNNPGLAGSSYNEQFF.

This sequence joins TRBV2 and TRBJ2-1; tentative D call: TRBD1 (5 bases). Trimming took off 3 bases at V and 3 bases at J, with 12 bases between the two ends. The CDR3 length is 15 residues. Germline V gene lookup returns CDR1 SNHLY and CDR2 FYNNEI. CDR3 nucleotides: TGTGCCAGCAGTGACTGGCAGGGTGACTACAATGAGCAGTTCTTC. Its protein is CASSDWQGDYNEQFF.

V and J are TRBV29-1 and TRBJ1-2; D remains unclear. The CDR3 has 12 residues. The germline gives CDR1 SQVTM, CDR2 ANQGSEA. Trimming pared 6 bases from V and 6 bases from J, leaving 14 bases between. CDR3 in amino acids: CSVKSDADGYTF. The CDR3 DNA is TGCAGCGTGAAGTCTGACGCGGATGGCTACACCTTC.

J is TRBJ1-2 and V is TRBV27; 7 nucleotides agree with TRBD1. Germline CDR1 is MNHEY and CDR2 is SMNVEV (reference sequence). CDR3 size: 14 residues. V gave up 3 bases and J gave up 4 bases; unmatched junction bases: 5. In DNA, the CDR3 is TGTGCCAGCAGTTTGGGGGGACAGCCCTATGGCTACACCTTC. Its translation is CASSLGGQPYGYTF.

V and J are TRBV21-1 and TRBJ2-1; the tabulated D call, TRBD1, remains unverified against the DNA. TRBV21-1 is described as a pseudogene. The CDR3 is 16 amino acids. CDR3 nucleotide sequence: TGTGCCAGCAGGCTTCAGGGGATTGAATTCTACAATGAGCAGTTCTTC. Translation: CASRLQGIEFYNEQFF.

The rearrangement joins TRBV7-9 to TRBJ1-5; D gene uncertain. From germline, CDR1 is SEHNR and CDR2 FQNEAQ (reference sequence). V lost 2 bases, J lost 3 bases, and 14 bases lay in between. CDR3 size: 16 residues. The CDR3 reads CASSLLSGSSNQPQHF. The CDR3 DNA is TGTGCCAGCAGCTTATTATCCGGGAGCTCCAATCAGCCCCAGCATTTT.

V usage is TRBV30 and J usage is TRBJ2-2; a weak D match, TRBD2 (6 bases). Germline CDR1 GTSNPN, CDR2 SVGIG (reference sequence). This CDR3 contains 16 residues. Between the trimmed V and J ends, which lost 3 bases and 4 bases, there was a span of 18 bases. The CDR3 loop reads CAWRVTGTDPTGELFF. In DNA form, the CDR3 reads TGTGCCTGGAGGGTAACCGGGACTGACCCCACCGGGGAGCTGTTTTTT.

The table lists this clone with a few counts. One junction end disagrees with the germline gene, perhaps due to a read error. J is TRBJ2-5 and V is TRBV11-2, with 9 bases identical to TRBD1. Germline V gives CDR1 SGHAT, CDR2 FQNNGV. There are 11 residues in the CDR3. In nucleotides, the CDR3 is TGTGCCAGCAGCCCATGGACAGGGGATAACTTC. Translated, it gives CASSPWTGDNF.